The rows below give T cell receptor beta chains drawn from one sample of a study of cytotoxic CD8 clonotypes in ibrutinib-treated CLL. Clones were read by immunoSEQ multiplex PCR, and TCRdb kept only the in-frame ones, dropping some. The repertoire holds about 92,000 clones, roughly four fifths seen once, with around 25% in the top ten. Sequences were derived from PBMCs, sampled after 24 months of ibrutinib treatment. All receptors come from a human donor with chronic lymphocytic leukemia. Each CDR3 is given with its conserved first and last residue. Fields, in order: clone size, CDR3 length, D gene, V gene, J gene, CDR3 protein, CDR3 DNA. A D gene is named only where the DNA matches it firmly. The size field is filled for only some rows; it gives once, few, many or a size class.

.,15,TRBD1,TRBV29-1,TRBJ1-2,CSDHGWKQGSYGYTF,TGCAGCGACCACGGATGGAAACAGGGGTCCTATGGCTACACCTTC
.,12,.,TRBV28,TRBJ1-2,CASQEGEYGYTF,TGTGCCTCCCAGGAGGGGGAGTATGGCTACACCTTC
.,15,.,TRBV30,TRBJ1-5,CAWSVRGTASQPQHF,TGTGCCTGGAGTGTACGGGGGACGGCGAGCCAGCCCCAGCATTTT
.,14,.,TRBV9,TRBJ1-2,CASSGGQGNYGYTF,TGTGCCAGCAGCGGAGGGCAGGGCAACTATGGCTACACCTTC
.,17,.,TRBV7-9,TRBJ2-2,CASSFGRGSSNTGELFF,TGTGCCAGCAGCTTTGGACGAGGGTCTTCGAACACCGGGGAGCTGTTTTTT
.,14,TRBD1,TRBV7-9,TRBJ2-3,CASSLGRGSDTQYF,TGTGCCAGCAGCTTGGGCAGGGGGTCAGATACGCAGTATTTT
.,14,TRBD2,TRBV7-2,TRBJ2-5,CASSPGTRLGTQYF,TGTGCCAGCAGCCCCGGGACTAGGTTGGGGACCCAGTACTTC
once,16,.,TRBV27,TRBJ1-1,CASSFRTYSYNTEAFF,TGTGCCAGTAGCTTTAGGACATATTCTTACAACACTGAAGCTTTCTTT
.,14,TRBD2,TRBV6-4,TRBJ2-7,CASSVSGRSYEQYF,TGTGCCAGCAGTGTTAGCGGGCGGTCCTACGAGCAGTACTTC
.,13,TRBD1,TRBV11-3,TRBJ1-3,CASSSTGSGTIYF,TGTGCCAGCAGCTCGACAGGGAGCGGCACCATATATTTT
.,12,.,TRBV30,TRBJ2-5,CAWSVDLSTQYF,TGTGCCTGGAGTGTAGACCTATCCACCCAGTACTTC
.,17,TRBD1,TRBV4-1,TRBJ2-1,CASSQFQLTGGVNEQFF,TGCGCCAGCAGCCAATTTCAATTAACAGGGGGCGTCAATGAGCAGTTCTTC
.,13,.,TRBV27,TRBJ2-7,CASSLQGSYEQYF,TGTGCCAGCAGTTTACAAGGGTCCTACGAGCAGTACTTC
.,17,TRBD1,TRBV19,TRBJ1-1,CASKKGQGKDGSTEAFF,TGTGCCAGTAAGAAGGGACAGGGGAAGGATGGTAGCACTGAAGCTTTCTTT
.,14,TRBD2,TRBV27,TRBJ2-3,CASGFSGSPDTQYF,TGTGCCAGCGGCTTTAGCGGGAGCCCTGATACGCAGTATTTT
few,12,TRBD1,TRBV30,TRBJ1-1,CAWSRGQSEAFF,TGTGCCTGGAGTAGGGGGCAGAGTGAAGCTTTCTTT
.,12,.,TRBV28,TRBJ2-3,CASREATDTQYF,TGTGCGTCGAGGGAGGCAACAGATACGCAGTATTTT
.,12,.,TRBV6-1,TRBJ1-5,CASRTSNQPQHF,TGTGCCAGCAGAACTAGCAATCAGCCCCAGCATTTT
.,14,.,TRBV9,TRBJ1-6,CASSVGREHSPLHF,TGTGCCAGCAGCGTAGGCCGGGAGCATTCACCCCTCCACTTT
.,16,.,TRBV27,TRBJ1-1,CASSLFRQGGKTEAFF,TGTGCCAGCAGTTTATTTCGGCAGGGAGGTAAAACTGAAGCTTTCTTT
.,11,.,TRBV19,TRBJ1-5,CASSIGQPQHF,TGTGCCAGTAGTATAGGTCAGCCCCAGCATTTT
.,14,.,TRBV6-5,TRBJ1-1,CASSSPREDTEAFF,TGTGCCAGCAGTTCCCCCCGGGAGGACACTGAAGCTTTCTTT
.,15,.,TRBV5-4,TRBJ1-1,CASSLEGRGDTEAFF,TGTGCCAGCAGCTTGGAGGGTAGAGGAGACACTGAAGCTTTCTTT
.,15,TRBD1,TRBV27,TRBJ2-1,CASSKEGQVYNEQFF,TGTGCCAGCAGTAAAGAGGGACAGGTGTACAATGAGCAGTTCTTC
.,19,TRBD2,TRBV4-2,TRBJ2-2,CASSPQRAKAGMNTGELFF,TGTGCCAGCAGCCCCCAGCGGGCAAAAGCGGGAATGAACACCGGGGAGCTGTTTTTT
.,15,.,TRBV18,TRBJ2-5,CASSPLRGAEETQYF,TGTGCCAGCTCACCACTAAGGGGGGCTGAAGAGACCCAGTACTTC
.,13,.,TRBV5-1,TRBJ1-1,CASSLGAGIEAFF,TGCGCCAGCAGCTTGGGGGCAGGGATTGAAGCTTTCTTT
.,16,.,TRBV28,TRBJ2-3,CASSSRTDRHTDTQYF,TGTGCCAGCAGTTCCCGGACTGATCGCCACACAGATACGCAGTATTTT
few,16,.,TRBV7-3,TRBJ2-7,CASSYMGGRVPAEQYF,TGTGCCAGCAGCTATATGGGCGGAAGGGTACCTGCCGAGCAGTACTTC
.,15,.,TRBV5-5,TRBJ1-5,CASSLRPDRNQPQHF,TGTGCCAGCAGCCTAAGGCCGGACCGCAATCAGCCCCAGCATTTT
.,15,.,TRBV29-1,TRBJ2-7,CSVETNDDSSYEQYF,TGCAGCGTTGAAACGAACGACGATAGCTCCTACGAGCAGTACTTC
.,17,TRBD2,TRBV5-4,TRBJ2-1,CASSLALAGGSYNEQFF,TGTGCCAGCAGCTTGGCCCTAGCGGGAGGTAGCTACAATGAGCAGTTCTTC
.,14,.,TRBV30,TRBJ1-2,CAWSRGPSNYGYTF,TGTGCCTGGTCCCGGGGGCCTTCTAACTATGGCTACACCTTC
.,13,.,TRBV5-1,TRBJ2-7,CASSLNGLYEQYF,TGCGCCAGCAGCTTGAACGGCCTCTACGAGCAGTACTTC
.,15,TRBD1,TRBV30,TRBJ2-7,CAWSVPRQGPYEQYF,TGTGCCTGGAGTGTCCCCAGACAGGGACCTTACGAGCAGTACTTC
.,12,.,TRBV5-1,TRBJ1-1,CASKTVNTEAFF,TGCGCCAGCAAGACGGTGAACACTGAAGCTTTCTTT
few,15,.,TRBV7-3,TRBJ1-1,CASSLIGRTNTEAFF,TGTGCCAGCAGCTTAATTGGCAGGACGAACACTGAAGCTTTCTTT
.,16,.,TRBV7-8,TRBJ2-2,CASSLGSRRLSGELFF,TGTGCCAGCAGCTTAGGTTCCCGACGTCTGTCTGGGGAGCTGTTTTTT
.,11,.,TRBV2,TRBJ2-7,CASRRGYEQYF,TGTGCCAGCAGACGGGGCTACGAGCAGTACTTC
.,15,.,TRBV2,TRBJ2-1,CAAFSPGSPDNEQFF,TGTGCCGCCTTCTCACCGGGTAGCCCCGACAATGAGCAGTTCTTC
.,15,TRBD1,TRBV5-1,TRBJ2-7,CASTLDPGGQREQYF,TGCGCCAGCACCTTAGACCCAGGGGGCCAGAGGGAGCAGTACTTC
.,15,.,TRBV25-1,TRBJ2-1,CASSYLGGSYNEQFF,TGTGCCAGCAGTTACCTAGGGGGCTCCTACAATGAGCAGTTCTTC
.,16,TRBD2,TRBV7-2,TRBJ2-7,CASSFVASGLLYEQYF,TGTGCCAGCAGCTTTGTGGCTAGCGGGCTCCTCTACGAGCAGTACTTC
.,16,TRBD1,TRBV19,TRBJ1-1,CASSIVGQGGNTEAFF,TGTGCCAGTAGTATAGTCGGACAGGGAGGGAACACTGAAGCTTTCTTT
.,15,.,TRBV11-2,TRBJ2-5,CASSLGTLDDETQYF,TGTGCCAGCAGCTTAGGGACTCTGGACGATGAGACCCAGTACTTC
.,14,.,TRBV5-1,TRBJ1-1,CASSPRDQNTEAFF,TGCGCCAGCAGCCCCAGGGACCAAAACACTGAAGCTTTCTTT
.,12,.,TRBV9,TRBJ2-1,CASSVRGHEQFF,TGTGCCAGCAGCGTGCGGGGTCATGAGCAGTTCTTC
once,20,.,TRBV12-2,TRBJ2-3,CASRLPAVEEAGGATDTQYF,TGTGCAAGTCGCCTCCCAGCGGTCGAAGAGGCGGGAGGTGCGACAGATACGCAGTATTTT